A selection of T cell receptor beta chains follows, all from one sample in a study of blood T cell repertoires in COVID-19. This table comes from immunoSEQ multiplex PCR, and its TCRdb copy is limited to in-frame clones, with some not included. Of 200,000 to 300,000 clones in the sample, more than 70% were seen once. Sample: peripheral blood. All receptors come from a woman between 25 and 40 years old with COVID-19, enrolled during active disease. CDR3s leave out the opening cysteine and the closing phenylalanine or tryptophan. D genes are given only for firm matches.

V	D	J	CDR3
TRBV9	.	TRBJ1-2	ASSGRNYGYT
TRBV19	TRBD1	TRBJ1-5	ASSKQGAKPQH
TRBV2	TRBD1	TRBJ1-4	ASSGDRYNEKLF
TRBV7-8	.	TRBJ1-5	ASSTSGPSYQPQH
TRBV29-1	.	TRBJ2-1	SVEAAGGLYNEQF
TRBV11-1	.	TRBJ2-7	ASSLGGGSYEQY
TRBV10-3	TRBD2	TRBJ2-3	AITPGLAGYADTQY
TRBV11-3	TRBD2	TRBJ2-5	ASSPHRGEETQY
TRBV6-4	.	TRBJ2-2	ASSDGAAGELF
TRBV11-2	.	TRBJ1-1	ASSLDRVPNTEAF
TRBV6-5	.	TRBJ2-5	ASSYRGAGETQY
TRBV27	TRBD1	TRBJ1-3	ASSSGDSSGNTIY
TRBV7-2	.	TRBJ2-7	ASSLNAGYEQY
TRBV29-1	.	TRBJ2-3	SVEATSVGRDTQY